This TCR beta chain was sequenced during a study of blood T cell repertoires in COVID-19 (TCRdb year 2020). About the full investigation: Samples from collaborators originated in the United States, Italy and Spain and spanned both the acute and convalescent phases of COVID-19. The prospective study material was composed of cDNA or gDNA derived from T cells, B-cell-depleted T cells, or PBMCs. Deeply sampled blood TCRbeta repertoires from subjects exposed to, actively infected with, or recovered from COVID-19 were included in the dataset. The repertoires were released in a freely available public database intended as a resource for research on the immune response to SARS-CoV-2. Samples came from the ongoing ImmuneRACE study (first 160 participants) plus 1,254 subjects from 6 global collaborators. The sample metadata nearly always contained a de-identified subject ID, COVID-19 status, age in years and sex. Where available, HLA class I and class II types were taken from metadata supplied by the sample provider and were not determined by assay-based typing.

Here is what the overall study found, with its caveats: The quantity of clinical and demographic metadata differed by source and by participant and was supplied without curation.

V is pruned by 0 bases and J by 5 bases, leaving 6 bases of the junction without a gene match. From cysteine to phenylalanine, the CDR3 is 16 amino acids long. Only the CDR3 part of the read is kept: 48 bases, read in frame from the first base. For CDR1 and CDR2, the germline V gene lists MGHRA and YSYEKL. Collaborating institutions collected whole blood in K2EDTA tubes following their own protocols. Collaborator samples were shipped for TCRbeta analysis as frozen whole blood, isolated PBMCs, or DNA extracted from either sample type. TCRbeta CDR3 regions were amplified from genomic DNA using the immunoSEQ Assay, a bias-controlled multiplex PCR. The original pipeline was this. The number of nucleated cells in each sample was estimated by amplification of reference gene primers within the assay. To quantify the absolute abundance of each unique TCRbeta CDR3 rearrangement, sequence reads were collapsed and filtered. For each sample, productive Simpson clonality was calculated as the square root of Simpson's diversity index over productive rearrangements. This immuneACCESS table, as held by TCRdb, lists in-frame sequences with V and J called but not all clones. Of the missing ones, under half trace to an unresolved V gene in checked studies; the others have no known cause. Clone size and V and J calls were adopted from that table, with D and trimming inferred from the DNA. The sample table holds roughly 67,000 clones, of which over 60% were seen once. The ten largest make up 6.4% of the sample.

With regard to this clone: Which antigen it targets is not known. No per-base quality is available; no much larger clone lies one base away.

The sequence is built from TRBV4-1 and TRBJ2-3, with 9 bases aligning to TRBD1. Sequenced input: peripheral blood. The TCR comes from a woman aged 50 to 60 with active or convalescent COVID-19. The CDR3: CASSQEGTGWGDTQYF. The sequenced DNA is TGCGCCAGCAGCCAAGAAGGGACAGGGTGGGGAGATACGCAGTATTTT.